The source of this TCR beta chain is a study of cytomegalovirus exposure and HLA in healthy donors. About this clone: Its antigen is not known.

General study findings and limits: Across HLA loci, a later analysis found differing TCR association rates, with DRB1 most and HLA-C fewest. In a later analysis, TCR beta V- and J-gene trimming showed a link to a missense DCLRE1C variant. Common viral pathogens were later found to be apparently linked to several of the most significant clusters.

The PCR was carried out with 60 Vbeta primers and 13 Jbeta primers. Data came from immunoSEQ multiplex PCR; TCRdb stores just in-frame clones and leaves some out. The sample gives some 110,000 clones, around 80% of which show up once; roughly 2.1% is in the top ten. Source material: PBMCs. This receptor was taken from a man in his thirties or forties in good health and CMV-seronegative.

The CDR3: CASTKAATSGYNEQFF. The CDR3 nucleotides read TGTGCCAGCACTAAGGCCGCAACTAGCGGTTACAATGAGCAGTTCTTC. The rearrangement links TRBV7-2 to TRBJ2-1; the match to TRBD2 covers 8 bases. The CDR3 length is 16 residues. The V gene end was trimmed by 7 bases and the J gene end by 4 bases; junction bases not matched to a gene: 12. Germline values: CDR1 SGHTA, CDR2 FQGNSA. The full variable domain, with the rest looked up from reference TRBV7-2 and TRBJ2-1, is GAGVSQSPSNKVTEKGKDVELRCDPISGHTALYWYRQSLGQGLEFLIYFQGNSAPDKSGLPSDRFSAERTGGSVSTLTIQRTQQEDSAVYLCASTKAATSGYNEQFFGPGTRLTVL.